What follows describes a single TCR beta chain. This clone was counted at least ten times. This clone's antigen is unknown. No much larger clonotype is one base removed from it; base qualities were not supplied. The sample comes from a study of blood T cell repertoires in COVID-19 (TCRdb year 2020). Notes on the research overall: The collaborator samples originated in the United States, Italy and Spain and spanned the acute and convalescent phases of COVID-19. Where available, HLA class I and class II types were taken from metadata supplied by the sample provider and were not determined by assay-based typing. The dataset comprised deeply sampled blood TCRbeta repertoires from subjects exposed to, actively infected with, or recovered from COVID-19. Samples came from the ongoing ImmuneRACE study (first 160 participants) plus 1,254 subjects from 6 global collaborators. The repertoires were released in a freely available public database meant as a resource for research on the immune response to SARS-CoV-2. A de-identified subject ID, COVID-19 status, age in years and sex were almost always included in the sample metadata. The material from the prospective study consisted of cDNA or gDNA derived from T cells, B-cell-depleted T cells, or PBMCs. The study at large found these results: Clinical and demographic metadata were provided uncurated, with the amount varying by source and participant.

TCRbeta CDR3 regions were amplified from genomic DNA by means of the immunoSEQ Assay, a bias-controlled multiplex PCR. Processing in the source paper ran as follows. Within the assay, amplification of reference gene primers was used to estimate how many nucleated cells each sample contained. To quantify the absolute abundance of each unique TCRbeta CDR3 rearrangement, sequence reads were collapsed and filtered. Productive Simpson clonality was computed per sample as the square root of Simpson's diversity index over productive rearrangements. This is the immuneACCESS table as TCRdb keeps it, with only in-frame sequences that have V and J called. A part of the clones is gone; compared with another copy, unresolved V genes explain less than half, and the rest is unexplained. V, J and clone size were drawn from that table, and D and trimming were deduced from the DNA. Within this sample are 250,000 or so clones, with approximately 82% of them counted one time only. The ten most abundant clones make up 3.4% of the sample.

The collaborating institutions used their own protocols to collect whole blood in K2EDTA tubes. For TCRbeta analysis, collaborators shipped samples as frozen whole blood, isolated PBMCs, or DNA extracted from either of those sample types. From its cysteine to its phenylalanine, the CDR3 spans 16 amino acids. CDR3 DNA only is kept here, 48 bases in frame from base 1. After removal of 1 base from V and 4 bases from J, the junction retains 1 base not matched to a gene. Via the germline V gene, CDR1 is SGHTA and CDR2 FQGNSA. The chain couples TRBV7-2 to TRBJ2-1, with 13 central nucleotides matching TRBD2. Sequencing was carried out using peripheral blood. This clonotype was obtained from a woman younger than 35 with acute or convalescent COVID-19. CDR3 protein: CASSLVLAGGYNEQFF. The nucleotide sequence is given as TGTGCCAGCAGCTTAGTACTAGCGGGAGGGTACAATGAGCAGTTCTTC.